This T cell receptor (beta chain) was retrieved from a study of cytomegalovirus exposure and HLA in healthy donors. General study points: No immune exposure information besides CMV serostatus was available.

As regards this clone: The antigen is not known.

60 Vbeta and 13 Jbeta primers were used in PCR. Using immunoSEQ multiplex PCR, the repertoire was profiled, and TCRdb retains in-frame clones only, with some absent. The sample yields about 130,000 clones, under 90% seen once. There are 16 residues in the CDR3. V shed 0 bases, J shed 2 bases, and the junction held 4 bases outside the gene matches. Per germline, CDR1 SGHDT and CDR2 YYEEEE. The chain is built from TRBV5-6 and TRBJ2-1; the match to TRBD2 covers 8 bases. The clonotype originates from a man between 18 and 29 years old in good health and CMV-seronegative. Material: PBMCs. The CDR3 sequence: CASSLGRGAPYNEQFF. DNA for the CDR3: TGTGCCAGCAGCTTGGGGCGGGGGGCCCCCTACAATGAGCAGTTCTTC.